Listed here are 25 T cell receptor beta chains from one sample, sequenced in a study of shared clonotypes between healthy human individuals. Using immunoSEQ multiplex PCR, the repertoire was profiled, and TCRdb retains in-frame clones only, with some absent. This table has over 700,000 clones, over 55% appearing once. Sequencing input: memory CD4+ T cells sorted from blood. Subset in this sample: CD45RA-negative fraction. The receptors derive from a woman in her twenties or thirties in good health.

This chain joins TRBV7-2 and TRBJ2-5; TRBD1 matches 8 bases. V was pared by 5 bases and J by 6 bases, with 23 bases of the junction left unmatched. Germline CDR1 and CDR2: SGHTA and FQGNSA. The CDR3 covers 19 residues. The CDR3 loop reads CASSQAPDRGLGQRQTQYF. The CDR3 DNA reads as TGTGCCAGCAGCCAGGCCCCCGACAGGGGCCTAGGGCAAAGACAGACCCAGTACTTC.

The genes are TRBV2 and TRBJ2-6; no definite D call. Germline V gene data show CDR1 as SNHLY and CDR2 as FYNNEI. CDR3 length equals 14 residues. V lost 7 bases to trimming and J lost 4 bases, with 11 bases between them. The CDR3 here is CASKYEIGANVLTF. The CDR3 DNA sequence: TGTGCCAGCAAGTATGAGATCGGGGCCAACGTCCTGACTTTC.

The chain recombines TRBV28 with TRBJ2-7, with D possibly being TRBD1 or TRBD2 (5 bases each). There are 14 residues in the CDR3. Trimming pared 6 bases from V and 7 bases from J, leaving 19 bases between. CDR1 MDHEN and CDR2 SYDVKM come from the germline V gene. CDR3 DNA: TGTGCCAGCAGCCGGACCCTAGGGTGGGGGGAGCAGTACTTC. The encoded protein is CASSRTLGWGEQYF.

This clone was recorded only once. This sequence joins TRBV28 and TRBJ1-4; D remains unclear. V gave up 3 bases and J gave up 0 bases, with 8 bases separating them. From germline, CDR1 is MDHEN and CDR2 SYDVKM. CDR3 length equals 15 residues. The CDR3 spells CASSLIGATNEKLFF. CDR3 nucleotide sequence: TGTGCCAGCAGTTTGATTGGCGCAACTAATGAAAAACTGTTTTTT.

The rearrangement uses TRBV6-5 and TRBJ1-6; the D is unclear. The CDR3 totals 16 residues. V lost 2 bases to trimming and J lost 8 bases, with 16 bases between them. Germline V gene sequence: CDR1 MNHEY, CDR2 SVGAGI. CDR3 in DNA: TGTGCCAGCAGTTACAACACACGGTCGAAAGATTCACCCCTCCACTTT. Protein: CASSYNTRSKDSPLHF.

This chain links TRBV5-1 with TRBJ1-2; D is unresolved. The CDR3 length is 16 residues. Germline values: CDR1 SGHRS, CDR2 YFSETQ. V lost 0 bases and J 4 bases, leaving 16 bases between the germline ends. This chain's CDR3 is CASSLAGPGGGYGYTF. Written as DNA, the CDR3 is TGCGCCAGCAGCTTGGCCGGCCCTGGAGGAGGCTATGGCTACACCTTC. The entire variable domain, with the rest obtained from reference TRBV5-1 and TRBJ1-2, is as follows: KAGVTQTPRYLIKTRGQQVTLSCSPISGHRSVSWYQQTPGQGLQFLFEYFSETQRNKGNFPGRFSGRQFSNSRSEMNVSTLELGDSALYLCASSLAGPGGGYGYTFGSGTRLTVV.

This rearrangement joins TRBV2 to TRBJ1-3; 7 bases are a match to TRBD1. The J segment lost 4 bases and the V segment lost 5 bases, leaving 5 bases of the junction unmatched. CDR1 is SNHLY and CDR2 is FYNNEI in the germline V gene. This CDR3 comprises 14 residues. CDR3 DNA sequence: TGTGCCAGCAGTCGGACAGGAAGAGGAAACACCATATATTTT. It codes for CASSRTGRGNTIYF.

In its sample, this clone was seen many times. V and J are TRBV29-1 and TRBJ2-7; 9 bases agree with TRBD1. Germline V CDR1 and CDR2: SQVTM, ANQGSEA. This CDR3 comprises 12 residues. The trim removed 7 bases at V and 5 bases at J, leaving 6 bases unmatched. The DNA of the CDR3 is TGCAGCGGCGGACAGGGGAACCACGAGCAGTACTTC. Translating gives CSGGQGNHEQYF.

The chain is built from TRBV25-1 and TRBJ1-1, with D possibly matching TRBD1 (6 bases). The CDR3 extends over 18 amino acids. Germline CDR1 is MGHDK and CDR2 is SYGVNS. Between the trimmed V and J ends, which lost 5 bases and 0 bases, there was a span of 22 bases. CDR3 DNA sequence: TGTGCCAGCAGTTTAGGGAGATGGGTCAGGGGAATGAACACTGAAGCTTTCTTT. As protein: CASSLGRWVRGMNTEAFF.

The rearrangement joins TRBV5-1 to TRBJ2-5, with D hard to call. V lost 0 bases and J 3 bases, leaving 9 bases between the germline ends. The CDR3 consists of 14 residues. Germline lookup yields CDR1 SGHRS and CDR2 YFSETQ. CDR3 region: CASSLALTEETQYF. CDR3 DNA: TGCGCCAGCAGCTTGGCGCTAACCGAAGAGACCCAGTACTTC.

This clone has only a few counts. The chain employs TRBV25-1 and TRBJ2-5, with D possibly TRBD2 on 7 matching bases. CDR3 length: 15 residues. The germline V gene encodes CDR1 MGHDK and CDR2 SYGVNS. Trimming removed 2 bases from V and 1 base from J, with 11 bases in between. In DNA form, the CDR3 reads TGTGCCAGCAGTGAAGCGGGGGCGGGCCAAGAGACCCAGTACTTC. Its translation: CASSEAGAGQETQYF.

This clone was detected once. V gene TRBV19 combines with J gene TRBJ2-2; 7 nucleotides align to TRBD1. Germline V gene sequence: CDR1 LNHDA, CDR2 SQIVND (reference sequence). The J segment lost 5 bases and the V segment lost 1 base, leaving 4 bases of the junction unmatched. This CDR3 region has 15 residues. The CDR3 DNA follows: TGTGCCAGTAGTATAGGGGACAGTTTTACCGGGGAGCTGTTTTTT. Protein sequence: CASSIGDSFTGELFF.

The J gene is TRBJ2-3, the V gene TRBV18, with D maybe TRBD1 (6 bases). The CDR3 totals 13 residues. Trimming took 6 bases from V and 5 from J, leaving 12 bases between them. Germline V gives CDR1 KGHSH, CDR2 LQKENI. CDR3 residues: CASSSRQEDTQYF. DNA for the CDR3: TGTGCCAGCTCGAGCCGACAGGAAGATACGCAGTATTTT.

This chain connects TRBV7-9 to TRBJ2-1; the D gene is possibly TRBD2 (5 bases). Germline CDR1 SEHNR, CDR2 FQNEAQ (reference sequence). This CDR3 comprises 15 residues. Trimming took 1 base from V and 2 from J, leaving 9 bases between them. The CDR3 protein is CASSLGSVPYNEQFF. For the CDR3, the DNA is TGTGCCAGCAGCTTAGGTAGCGTACCCTACAATGAGCAGTTCTTC.

The chain uses TRBV27 and TRBJ2-1; 7 nucleotides line up with TRBD2. The germline V gene encodes CDR1 MNHEY and CDR2 SMNVEV (reference sequence). After removal of 4 bases from V and 0 bases from J, the junction contained 6 bases not matched to a gene. The CDR3 has 16 amino acids. For the CDR3, the DNA is TGTGCCAGCAGTTCGGTAGCGGGTGCCTCCTACAATGAGCAGTTCTTC. Its translation: CASSSVAGASYNEQFF.

V is TRBV4-1 and J is TRBJ2-1; TRBD2 agrees at 10 bases. Germline V gene data show CDR1 as MGHRA and CDR2 as YSYEKL. The CDR3 loop spans 17 amino acids. With V trimmed by 2 bases and J by 3 bases, 7 bases remained unmatched. CDR3 sequence reads: CASSQHPGTSDYNEQFF. DNA of the CDR3: TGCGCCAGCAGCCAACACCCCGGGACTAGCGACTACAATGAGCAGTTCTTC.

The chain links TRBV30 to TRBJ2-7; the match to TRBD2 covers 10 bases. V lost 6 bases, J lost 1 base, and 6 bases stayed unmatched. The CDR3 is 14 amino acids. Germline values: CDR1 GTSNPN, CDR2 SVGIG (reference sequence). Here the CDR3 reads CACEIAGGSYEQYF. DNA of the CDR3: TGTGCCTGTGAGATAGCGGGAGGATCCTACGAGCAGTACTTC.

The rearrangement uses TRBV29-1 and TRBJ1-3, with a weak D call TRBD1 (5 bases). The CDR3 has 14 residues. From germline, CDR1 is SQVTM and CDR2 ANQGSEA. Between the trimmed V and J ends, which lost 7 bases and 2 bases, there was a span of 15 bases. CDR3 loop: CSASRGGAGNTIYF. Written as DNA, the CDR3 is TGCAGCGCTTCACGGGGGGGAGCTGGAAACACCATATATTTT.

This clone appeared once. This may be a read error: a much more frequent sequence differs by one nucleotide. The sample contains more than one DNA sequence encoding this CDR3. The chain has TRBV6-5 and TRBJ2-7; TRBD2 agrees at 12 bases. In germline, CDR1 is MNHEY, CDR2 SVGAGI. V shed 6 bases, J shed 2 bases, and the junction held 2 bases outside the gene matches. This CDR3 is 14 amino acids long. This CDR3 is CASRRLAGAYEQYF. For the CDR3, the DNA is TGTGCCAGCAGAAGACTAGCGGGGGCCTACGAGCAGTACTTC.

In this sample, this clone turned up once. The gene calls are TRBV28 and TRBJ2-7; TRBD1 matches at 9 bases. The CDR3 has 14 amino acids. Germline-derived CDR1 and CDR2 are MDHEN and SYDVKM. With 5 bases clipped from V and 6 bases from J, the junction kept 8 bases outside the gene matches. The CDR3 DNA reads TGTGCCAGCAGTCAGCCGGGACAGGGTTTCGAGCAGTACTTC. This gives the protein CASSQPGQGFEQYF.

As concerns this clone: Its ends do not fully match the called genes, so a read error is possible. The chain is built from TRBV5-1 and TRBJ1-4, with TRBD1 matching over 8 bases. The germline CDR1 and CDR2 sequences are SGHRS and YFSETQ. The CDR3 is made up of 14 amino acids. The CDR3 DNA reads TGCGCCAGCAGGTCAGGGGGCTCTAACGAAAAACTGTTTTTT. Translated: CASRSGGSNEKLFF.

This clone was observed a single time. The chain employs TRBV14 and TRBJ2-4; TRBD1 aligns across 7 bases. CDR3 length: 14 amino acids. Germline lookup yields CDR1 SGHDN and CDR2 FVKESK. V was clipped by 4 bases and J by 5 bases; unmatched bases: 5. CDR3 loop: CASSPFGQENIQYF. The CDR3 coding sequence is TGTGCCAGCAGCCCTTTTGGACAGGAAAACATTCAGTACTTC.

The rearrangement links TRBV6-5 to TRBJ2-2; 9 nucleotides align to TRBD2. CDR1 is MNHEY and CDR2 is SVGAGI in the germline V gene. The CDR3 covers 15 residues. V lost 3 bases and J lost 4; bases outside the gene matches: 3. The DNA for the CDR3 is TGTGCCAGCAGTTATTTTAGCGGGAGCACCGGGGAGCTGTTTTTT. Its translation: CASSYFSGSTGELFF.

This chain joins TRBV6-5 and TRBJ2-7; 11 bases are a match to TRBD2. CDR3 size: 15 residues. Germline CDR1 and CDR2: MNHEY and SVGAGI. Trimming cost V 4 bases and J 6 bases; bases outside gene matches: 8. The CDR3 spells CASSSLSGRATEQYF. In DNA form, the CDR3 reads TGTGCCAGCAGTTCCCTTAGCGGGAGGGCCACCGAGCAGTACTTC.

The CDR3 coding sequence is TGTGCCAGCAGCTTAGACCCTAGCGGGGGTGGGACCCAGTACTTC. Residues: CASSLDPSGGGTQYF. V gene TRBV11-2 combines with J gene TRBJ2-5, with TRBD2 matching over 10 bases. The germline V gene encodes CDR1 SGHAT and CDR2 FQNNGV. The CDR3 consists of 15 residues. The trim removed 0 bases at V and 7 bases at J, leaving 5 bases unmatched.